The text below deals with one T cell receptor (beta chain). Authors' analysis steps: Reference gene primer amplification gave nucleated cell count estimates. The method was immunoSEQ multiplex PCR; TCRdb's version includes in-frame clones alone and lacks a portion of them. That table gives V, J and clone size, and the DNA gave D and trimming. The repertoire holds a few hundred thousand clones, roughly 90% seen once, with about 3% in the top ten. This sample is drawn from a study of blood T cell repertoires in COVID-19. About the study: T cells, B-cell-depleted T cells, or PBMCs provided the cDNA or gDNA that served as material.

CDR3 length equals 15 residues. Per germline, CDR1 MDHEN and CDR2 SYDVKM. V lost 1 base and J 0 bases, leaving 10 bases between the germline ends. The sample consisted of peripheral blood. The clonotype comes from a woman in her twenties or thirties with COVID-19, enrolled during active disease. This sequence joins TRBV28 and TRBJ2-7, with a possible D match to TRBD1 (6 bases). The CDR3 here is CASSLFRQVSYEQYF. The CDR3 DNA reads TGTGCCAGCAGTTTATTCCGACAGGTCTCCTACGAGCAGTACTTC. The whole variable domain, filled in from reference TRBV28 and TRBJ2-7, reads DVKVTQSSRYLVKRTGEKVFLECVQDMDHENMFWYRQDPGLGLRLIYFSYDVKMKEKGDIPEGYSVSREKKERFSLILESASTNQTSMYLCASSLFRQVSYEQYFGPGTRLTVT.